This T cell receptor beta chain was profiled in a study of cytomegalovirus exposure and HLA in healthy donors. Notes on the study in general: Under in vitro conditions, three CMV-associated chains were confirmed as specific for CMV antigens.

The PCR employed 60 Vbeta primers together with 13 Jbeta primers. Measured with immunoSEQ multiplex PCR; TCRdb has only the in-frame clones, and not every one. The data show 110,000 or so clones, with around 66% seen just once and almost 8.5% held by the top ten. The V end lost 3 bases, the J end lost 1 base, and 9 bases lay between the germline ends. Germline V lookup: CDR1 MNHEY, CDR2 SMNVEV (reference sequence). This CDR3 spans 14 amino acids. Worth noting for this clone: No antigen is known for it.

The V call is TRBV27, the J call TRBJ2-5; D remains unclear. This receptor was identified in a man younger than 30 in good health and CMV-seropositive. Input material: PBMCs. CDR3 nucleotides: TGTGCCAGCAGTTTCAGGCCGACCCAAGAGACCCAGTACTTC. Translation gives CASSFRPTQETQYF.